The 14 T cell receptor beta chains presented below share a single source sample, sequenced in a study of CD8+ T cells in alopecia areata. RNA, once extracted, was reverse transcribed into cDNA for use as the sequencing template. Some clones are missing from TCRdb's copy, which holds only in-frame ones; the method was immunoSEQ multiplex PCR. Of about 150,000 clones in the sample, around 55% were seen once. Source material: CD4+ T cells sorted from blood. Receptors originate from a human donor in good health.

In its sample, this clone was seen a few times. The chain combines TRBV4-1 with TRBJ2-1; TRBD2 matches 11 bases. Germline V gives CDR1 MGHRA, CDR2 YSYEKL. Trimming cost V 1 base and J 4 bases; bases outside gene matches: 9. There are 18 residues in the CDR3. CDR3 protein: CASSQVDMGLAVYNEQFF. CDR3 sequence (DNA): TGCGCCAGCAGCCAAGTGGATATGGGACTAGCGGTATACAATGAGCAGTTCTTC.

This chain joins TRBV2 and TRBJ2-5; D perhaps matches TRBD2 (5 bases). The germline gives CDR1 SNHLY, CDR2 FYNNEI. The length of the CDR3 is 15 residues. The ends were cut back, 1 base at V and 4 bases at J, with 13 bases in the middle. CDR3 protein: CASSEVGVRGETQYF. CDR3 nucleotides: TGTGCCAGCAGTGAAGTCGGGGTGAGAGGAGAGACCCAGTACTTC.

The chain links TRBV4-1 to TRBJ2-7; 11 bases are shared with TRBD2. Trimming removed 4 bases from V and 4 bases from J; junction bases left unmatched: 6. The CDR3 extends over 15 amino acids. Germline V gene lookup returns CDR1 MGHRA and CDR2 YSYEKL. CDR3 in DNA: TGCGCCAGCAGCCGGGAACTAGCGGGAGTGTACGAGCAGTACTTC. It codes for CASSRELAGVYEQYF.

In its sample, this clone was seen once. The V call is TRBV5-1, the J call TRBJ2-7, with 8 bases identical to TRBD1. This CDR3 has 13 amino acids. Germline V gives CDR1 SGHRS, CDR2 YFSETQ. The junction had 6 bases not matched to a gene; V was cut back by 4 bases and J by 6 bases. CDR3 DNA sequence: TGCGCCAGCAGCCCCACAGGGGGGCTCGAGCAGTACTTC. It encodes CASSPTGGLEQYF.

This clone has more than one count but fewer than ten. The CDR3 DNA reads as TGTGCCAGCTCGCGAAGCTATACAGGGAAGGGAGCAGATACGCAGTATTTT. Protein: CASSRSYTGKGADTQYF. The chain links TRBV18 to TRBJ2-3, with D perhaps matching TRBD1 (6 bases). Germline V gene sequence: CDR1 KGHSH, CDR2 LQKENI. V lost 6 bases to trimming and J lost 4 bases, with 23 bases between them. This CDR3 region has 17 residues. The full variable domain, rest sourced from reference TRBV18 and TRBJ2-3, is NAGVMQNPRHLVRRRGQEARLRCSPMKGHSHVYWYRQLPEEGLKFMVYLQKENIIDESGMPKERFSAEFPKEGPSILRIQQVVRGDSAAYFCASSRSYTGKGADTQYFGPGTRLTVL.

This chain connects TRBV19 to TRBJ1-5, with TRBD1 as a possible D gene (5 bases). Germline lookup yields CDR1 LNHDA and CDR2 SQIVND (reference sequence). The CDR3 covers 14 residues. Trimming cost V 6 bases and J 0 bases, with 9 bases left between them. The CDR3 is CASRTDYSNQPQHF. The CDR3 DNA reads TGTGCCAGTAGGACAGATTATAGCAATCAGCCCCAGCATTTT.

This clone was observed a handful of times. The rearrangement uses TRBV5-4 and TRBJ1-1, with D uncertain. Germline V lookup: CDR1 SGHNT, CDR2 YYREEE (reference sequence). The CDR3 loop spans 13 amino acids. Trimming cost V 2 bases and J 5 bases, with 10 bases left between them. The chain's CDR3 is CASSFWLGTEAFF. CDR3 bases: TGTGCCAGCAGCTTCTGGTTAGGGACTGAAGCTTTCTTT.

This clone was recorded only once. V usage is TRBV4-1 and J usage is TRBJ2-7; D is unclear. The CDR3 consists of 14 residues. Looked up from germline, CDR1 is MGHRA and CDR2 is YSYEKL. Trimming took 3 bases from V and 0 from J, leaving 9 bases between them. The chain's CDR3 is CASSQGLSSYEQYF. The CDR3 bases are TGCGCCAGCAGCCAGGGGTTGAGCTCCTACGAGCAGTACTTC.

This chain joins TRBV15 and TRBJ1-1; D gene ambiguous. V dropped 4 bases and J dropped 1 base, with 10 bases sitting between them. The germline V gene has CDR1 LNHNV and CDR2 YYDKDF (reference sequence). The CDR3 has 14 amino acids. As DNA, the CDR3 is TGTGCCACCAGCAATGAGTTACAGAACACTGAAGCTTTCTTT. It translates to CATSNELQNTEAFF.

The chain is built from TRBV11-2 and TRBJ2-6; 10 bases are a match to TRBD2. V lost 4 bases and J lost 0; bases outside the gene matches: 9. Germline CDR1 reads SGHAT; CDR2 reads FQNNGV. The CDR3 is 19 residues long. CDR3 loop: CASSSLRTSGGSGANVLTF. For the CDR3, the DNA is TGTGCCAGCAGCTCCCTGCGGACTAGCGGAGGCTCTGGGGCCAACGTCCTGACTTTC.

This clone was found a few times. The V gene is TRBV6-6, the J gene TRBJ2-3; no firm D call. Germline lookup yields CDR1 MNHNY and CDR2 SVGAGI (reference sequence). V shed 2 bases and J shed 0 bases, with 6 bases lying between them. This CDR3 region has 14 residues. Here the CDR3 reads CASSYSESTDTQYF. For the CDR3, the DNA is TGTGCCAGCAGTTACAGCGAGAGCACAGATACGCAGTATTTT.

This sequence joins TRBV28 and TRBJ1-5, with 9 nucleotides matching TRBD1. The CDR3 runs 16 residues. Germline values: CDR1 MDHEN, CDR2 SYDVKM. The ends lost 2 bases at V and 6 bases at J; junction bases unmatched: 8. CDR3 bases: TGTGCCAGCAGTTTAGGCGGGACAGGGAGTAGTCAGCCCCAGCATTTT. Protein sequence: CASSLGGTGSSQPQHF.

This chain joins TRBV29-1 and TRBJ1-2, with D tentatively TRBD1 (5 bases). The CDR3 extends over 12 amino acids. CDR1 SQVTM and CDR2 ANQGSEA come from the germline V gene. V was clipped by 4 bases and J by 3 bases, with 9 bases between them. The CDR3, as DNA: TGCAGCGTTGTACTACAGGACTATGGCTACACCTTC. It encodes CSVVLQDYGYTF.

This clone showed up just a few times. V and J are TRBV6-6 and TRBJ2-1; 14 nucleotides match TRBD2. The CDR3 length is 14 residues. Germline trimming cut 8 bases from V and 9 bases from J; bases unmatched to any gene: 6. Germline lookup yields CDR1 MNHNY and CDR2 SVGAGI (reference sequence). CDR3 loop: CASRLAGGRGEQFF. The CDR3 DNA reads as TGTGCCAGCCGACTAGCGGGAGGGCGCGGTGAGCAGTTCTTC.